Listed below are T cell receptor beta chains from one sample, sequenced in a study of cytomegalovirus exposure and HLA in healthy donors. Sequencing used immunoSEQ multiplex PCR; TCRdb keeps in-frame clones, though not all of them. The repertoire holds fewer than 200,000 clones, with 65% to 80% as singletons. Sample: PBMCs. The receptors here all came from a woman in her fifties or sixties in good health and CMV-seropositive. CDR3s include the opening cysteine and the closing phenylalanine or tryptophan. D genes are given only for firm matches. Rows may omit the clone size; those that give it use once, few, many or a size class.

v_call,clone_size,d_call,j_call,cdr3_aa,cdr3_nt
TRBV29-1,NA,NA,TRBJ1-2,CSVDRTGGYGYTF,TGCAGCGTTGACCGTACGGGGGGCTATGGCTACACCTTC
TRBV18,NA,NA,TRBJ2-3,CASSLTGKSTDTQYF,TGTGCCAGCTCACTAACAGGGAAAAGCACAGATACGCAGTATTTT
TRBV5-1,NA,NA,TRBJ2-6,CASSPTVSGANVLTF,TGCGCCAGCAGCCCGACAGTCTCTGGGGCCAACGTCCTGACTTTC
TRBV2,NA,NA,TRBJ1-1,CASGHTEAFF,TGTGCCAGCGGGCACACTGAAGCTTTCTTT
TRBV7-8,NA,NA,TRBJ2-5,CASSPRGRNQETQYF,TGTGCCAGCAGCCCCCGTGGCAGGAACCAAGAGACCCAGTACTTC
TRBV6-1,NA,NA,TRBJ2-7,CASSVGGASSYEQYF,TGTGCCAGCAGTGTTGGAGGGGCGAGCTCCTACGAACAGTACTTC
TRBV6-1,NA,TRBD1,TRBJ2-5,CASGSGQRTGAQYF,TGTGCCAGTGGTTCGGGACAGCGAACTGGGGCCCAGTACTTC
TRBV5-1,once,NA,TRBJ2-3,CASSPQTQVFTDTQYF,TGCGCCAGCAGCCCCCAGACACAGGTTTTCACAGATACGCAGTATTTT
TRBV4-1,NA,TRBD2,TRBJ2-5,CASSQVYFPSGGAPETQYF,TGCGCCAGCAGCCAAGTGTATTTTCCCAGCGGGGGTGCCCCAGAGACCCAGTACTTC
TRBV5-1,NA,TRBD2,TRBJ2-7,CASSFGGAEGEQYF,TGCGCCAGCAGCTTCGGGGGGGCGGAAGGCGAGCAGTACTTC
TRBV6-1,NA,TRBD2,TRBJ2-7,CASSEARGGPHEQYF,TGTGCCAGCAGTGAAGCGCGGGGGGGCCCCCACGAGCAGTACTTC
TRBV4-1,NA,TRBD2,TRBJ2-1,CASSQDEASGVDEQFF,TGCGCCAGCAGCCAAGATGAGGCTAGCGGGGTCGATGAGCAGTTCTTC
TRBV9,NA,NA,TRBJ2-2,CASTLTGTGELFF,TGTGCCAGCACGCTTACAGGCACCGGGGAGCTGTTTTTT
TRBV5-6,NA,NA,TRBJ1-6,CASSSYKRDYNSPLHF,TGTGCCAGCAGCTCGTATAAGCGGGACTATAATTCACCCCTCCACTTT
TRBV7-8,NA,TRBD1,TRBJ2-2,CASSQRDSVNTGELFF,TGTGCCAGCTCACAACGGGACAGTGTTAACACCGGGGAGCTGTTTTTT
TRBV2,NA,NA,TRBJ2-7,CASSYNYEQYF,TGTGCCAGCAGTTACAACTACGAGCAGTACTTC
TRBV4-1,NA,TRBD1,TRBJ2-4,CASSQGTGAKNIQYF,TGCGCCAGCAGCCAAGGGACAGGGGCGAAAAACATTCAGTACTTC
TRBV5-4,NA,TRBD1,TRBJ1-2,CASRARDRGLYGYTF,TGTGCCAGCAGGGCCCGGGACAGGGGTTTGTATGGCTACACCTTC
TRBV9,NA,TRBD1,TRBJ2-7,CASQGAGEQYF,TGTGCCAGTCAGGGGGCCGGCGAGCAGTACTTC
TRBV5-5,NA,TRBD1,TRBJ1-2,CASSLKGAGNYGYTF,TGTGCCAGCAGCTTAAAGGGGGCCGGTAACTATGGCTACACCTTC
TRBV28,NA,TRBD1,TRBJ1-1,CASSLWTGVNTEAFF,TGTGCCAGCAGTTTATGGACAGGGGTGAACACTGAAGCTTTCTTT
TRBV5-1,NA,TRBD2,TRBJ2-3,CASSYGTSGAATDTQYF,TGCGCCAGCAGCTACGGGACTAGCGGGGCAGCCACAGATACGCAGTATTTT
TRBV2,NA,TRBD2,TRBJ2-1,CASSTSGGPYNEQFF,TGTGCCAGCAGTACTAGCGGGGGGCCCTACAATGAGCAGTTCTTC
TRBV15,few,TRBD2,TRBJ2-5,CATSREGGSETQYF,TGTGCCACCAGCAGAGAGGGGGGGAGTGAGACCCAGTACTTC
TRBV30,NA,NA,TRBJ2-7,CAWTTSGQPYEQYF,TGTGCCTGGACCACCTCGGGACAACCCTACGAGCAGTACTTC
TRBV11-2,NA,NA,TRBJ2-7,CASSIEVGYSYEQYF,TGTGCCAGCAGCATCGAGGTTGGGTACTCCTACGAGCAGTACTTC
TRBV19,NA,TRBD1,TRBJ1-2,CASRETGGSFGYTF,TGTGCCAGTAGAGAAACAGGGGGGTCGTTCGGCTACACCTTC
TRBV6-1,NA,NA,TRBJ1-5,CASSHRDYSNQPQHF,TGTGCCAGCAGCCACAGGGATTATAGCAATCAGCCCCAGCATTTT
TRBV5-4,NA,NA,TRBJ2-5,CASSLSGGETQYF,TGTGCCAGCAGCTTGTCCGGAGGAGAGACCCAGTACTTC
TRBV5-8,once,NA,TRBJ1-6,CASSLGQGNSPLHF,TGTGCCAGCAGCTTGGGGCAGGGTAATTCACCCCTCCACTTT
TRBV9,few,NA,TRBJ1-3,CASSAETVSGNTIYF,TGTGCCAGCAGCGCAGAGACAGTCTCTGGAAACACCATATATTTT
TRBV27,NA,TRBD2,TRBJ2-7,CASSVIAGGPNRGTYEQYF,TGTGCCAGCAGTGTCATAGCGGGGGGACCCAACAGGGGTACCTACGAGCAGTACTTC
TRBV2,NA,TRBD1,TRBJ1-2,CASSLLAGGAGGYTF,TGTGCCAGCAGTTTACTCGCAGGGGGCGCGGGTGGCTACACCTTC
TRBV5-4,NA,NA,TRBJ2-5,CASSLEQGETQYF,TGTGCCAGCAGCTTGGAACAGGGAGAGACCCAGTACTTC
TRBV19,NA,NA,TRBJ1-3,CASSRSGQGSGNTIYF,TGTGCCAGTAGTAGGAGTGGGCAGGGTTCTGGAAACACCATATATTTT
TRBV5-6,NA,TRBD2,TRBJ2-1,CASRILAGAVNEQFF,TGTGCCAGCAGGATACTAGCGGGGGCTGTGAATGAGCAGTTCTTC
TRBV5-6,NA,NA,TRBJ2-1,CASSLGQPGLIGSYNEQFF,TGTGCCAGCAGCTTGGGGCAGCCTGGACTCATCGGCTCCTACAATGAGCAGTTCTTC
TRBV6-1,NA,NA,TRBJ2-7,CASSEASRTYEQYF,TGTGCCAGCAGTGAAGCCTCTAGGACCTACGAGCAGTACTTC
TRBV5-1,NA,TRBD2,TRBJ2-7,CASSSTSGGPYEQYF,TGCGCCAGCAGCTCAACTAGCGGCGGTCCTTACGAGCAGTACTTC
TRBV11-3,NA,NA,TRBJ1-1,CASSLDPSGASEAFF,TGTGCCAGCAGCTTAGATCCGTCAGGGGCCTCTGAAGCTTTCTTT
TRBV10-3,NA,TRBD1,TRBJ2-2,CAIWQGATTGELFF,TGTGCCATCTGGCAGGGGGCAACCACCGGGGAGCTGTTTTTT
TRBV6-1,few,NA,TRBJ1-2,CASRQVDYGYTF,TGTGCCAGCAGGCAGGTCGACTATGGCTACACCTTC
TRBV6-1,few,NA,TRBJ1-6,CASSEVGTANSPLHF,TGTGCCAGCAGTGAAGTAGGTACAGCAAATTCACCCCTCCACTTT
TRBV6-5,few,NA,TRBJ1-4,CASSYGQGVREKLFF,TGTGCCAGCAGTTACGGACAAGGGGTGCGTGAAAAACTGTTTTTT
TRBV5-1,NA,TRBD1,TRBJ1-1,CASSLEGQGTNTEAFF,TGCGCCAGCAGCTTGGAAGGACAGGGTACGAACACTGAAGCTTTCTTT
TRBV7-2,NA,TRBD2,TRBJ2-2,CASSLTSGGAYTGELFF,TGTGCCAGCAGTTTGACTAGCGGGGGGGCCTACACCGGGGAGCTGTTTTTT
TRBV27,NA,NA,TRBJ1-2,CASSLYRTGGYPF,TGTGCCAGCAGTTTATATCGAACGGGTGGCTACCCCTTC